This is a list of T cell receptor beta chains from one sample in a study of graft-versus-host responses after intestinal transplantation. Method: immunoSEQ multiplex PCR; TCRdb's copy keeps in-frame clones and lacks some. This repertoire shows about 47,000 clones, over 80% found once; its top ten account for under 7.5%. The input for sequencing was PBMCs, taken 750 to 800 days after a first intestinal transplant, on the day of a second. These receptors originate from a human patient who received an intestinal transplant, so some T cells may come from the graft donor. The CDR3 runs from the conserved cysteine through the conserved F or W. The D gene is left open where the match is weak. Size is stated for part of the rows, as once, few or many counts, or as a class when the clone is expanded.

TGTGCCAGTAGTATGGATCCCAGGGACCCTAACTATGGCTACACCTTC	CASSMDPRDPNYGYTF	TRBV19	16	once	NA	TRBJ1-2
TGTGCCAGCAGCCAAGGCACAGATACGCAGTATTTT	CASSQGTDTQYF	TRBV11-3	12	NA	NA	TRBJ2-3
TGTGCCAGCAGCTTCCTGACGACGACAGGCTCTGGAAACACCATATATTTT	CASSFLTTTGSGNTIYF	TRBV7-9	17	NA	NA	TRBJ1-3
TGCGCCAGCAGCAAAGACAGGTTATCCTACGAGCAGTACTTC	CASSKDRLSYEQYF	TRBV5-1	14	NA	NA	TRBJ2-7
TGTGCCTGGAACAGGGAATGGACTGACACTGAAGCTTTCTTT	CAWNREWTDTEAFF	TRBV30	14	NA	NA	TRBJ1-1
TGTGCCAGCTCGGGAGCCGGGACAGCCAGCTCCTACGAGCAGTACTTC	CASSGAGTASSYEQYF	TRBV7-9	16	NA	NA	TRBJ2-7
TGTGCCAGCAGCTTCCGTCCACTTCTCAACACCGGGGAGCTGTTTTTT	CASSFRPLLNTGELFF	TRBV7-2	16	NA	NA	TRBJ2-2
TGCGCCAGCAGGGTAGGGCCTGGAAACACCATATATTTT	CASRVGPGNTIYF	TRBV5-1	13	NA	NA	TRBJ1-3
TGTGCCACCGGTGAGCGGGAGCAGTTCTTC	CATGEREQFF	TRBV15	10	NA	NA	TRBJ2-1
TGTGCCAGTAGTATAGATGCTAGCACAGATACGCAGTATTTT	CASSIDASTDTQYF	TRBV19	14	NA	NA	TRBJ2-3
TGTGCCAGCAGCTCCCCCCTAGCGCCCCAAGAGACCCAGTACTTC	CASSSPLAPQETQYF	TRBV13	15	NA	NA	TRBJ2-5
TGTGCCAGCAGCTTAGGTAGGGAGAACACTGAAGCTTTCTTT	CASSLGRENTEAFF	TRBV11-2	14	NA	NA	TRBJ1-1
TGCGCCAGCTTCAGCGGCAATGAGCAGTTCTTC	CASFSGNEQFF	TRBV5-1	11	NA	NA	TRBJ2-1
TGTGCCAGCGGTAAAGGGAGCTCCTACAATGAGCAGTTCTTC	CASGKGSSYNEQFF	TRBV6-4	14	NA	NA	TRBJ2-1
TGCGCCAGCAGCGTAAGGGACCTTGACTACGAGCAGTACTTC	CASSVRDLDYEQYF	TRBV5-1	14	NA	NA	TRBJ2-7
TGCAGCGTTGTGGTTCAGGGGAGCTCCTACGAGCAGTACTTC	CSVVVQGSSYEQYF	TRBV29-1	14	NA	NA	TRBJ2-7
TGTGCCAGCAGTTTTGGGGGGACAGGGGCAAATCCCCAGCATTTT	CASSFGGTGANPQHF	TRBV27	15	NA	TRBD1	TRBJ1-5
TGCGCCAGCAGCTTTAGGGGGGTCTACGAGCAGTACTTC	CASSFRGVYEQYF	TRBV5-1	13	NA	NA	TRBJ2-7
TGTGCCAGCACGCGGGAGGCGGATACAGATACGCAGTATTTT	CASTREADTDTQYF	TRBV5-8	14	once	TRBD2	TRBJ2-3
TGTGCCAGCAGTCTTAATGAAAAACTGTTTTTT	CASSLNEKLFF	TRBV28	11	NA	NA	TRBJ1-4
TGTGCCAGCAGCTTATTGGGGGCTGGAAACACCATATATTTT	CASSLLGAGNTIYF	TRBV7-2	14	NA	NA	TRBJ1-3
TGTGCCAGCAGTGAAGGGCTCACCATGGGAGGATACGAGCAGTACTTC	CASSEGLTMGGYEQYF	TRBV2	16	NA	NA	TRBJ2-7
TGTGCCAGCACAACCCAAAGAGGAATTCTGGACGAGCAGTACTTC	CASTTQRGILDEQYF	TRBV6-1	15	NA	NA	TRBJ2-7
TGCGCCAGCAGCAGGACTCGTGACGGCTACGAGCAGTACTTC	CASSRTRDGYEQYF	TRBV5-1	14	once	NA	TRBJ2-7
TGTGCCAGCAGTTACGACAGGGGGCGGCACACTGAAGCTTTCTTT	CASSYDRGRHTEAFF	TRBV6-5	15	NA	TRBD1	TRBJ1-1
TGCGCCAGCAGCTTGGGGGCTGTGACCAATCAGCCCCAGCATTTT	CASSLGAVTNQPQHF	TRBV5-1	15	NA	NA	TRBJ1-5
TGCGCCAGCAGATCCGGACTGGTCGGGGGACTACTCGAGCAGTACTTC	CASRSGLVGGLLEQYF	TRBV5-1	16	NA	TRBD2	TRBJ2-7
TGTGCCAGCAGTTACGGCGGTAATGAGCAGTTCTTC	CASSYGGNEQFF	TRBV6-5	12	NA	NA	TRBJ2-1
TGCGCCAGCAGCTTGGGGGACAGGGCAACTAATGAAAAACTGTTTTTT	CASSLGDRATNEKLFF	TRBV5-1	16	NA	TRBD1	TRBJ1-4